A selection of T cell receptor beta chains follows, all from one sample in a study of T cell responses to AZD1222 COVID-19 vaccine. Some clones are missing from TCRdb's copy, which holds only in-frame ones; the method was immunoSEQ multiplex PCR. The sample contains 120,000 or so clones, approximately 92% of which appear only once. Sequencing was performed on peripheral blood, taken 28 days after the second AZD1222 dose. The source of these receptors is an adult who received the AZD1222 COVID-19 vaccine. CDR3s include the opening cysteine and the closing phenylalanine or tryptophan. A D gene is named only where the DNA matches it firmly. Size is stated for part of the rows, as once, few or many counts, or as a class when the clone is expanded.

v_call	d_call	clone_size	j_call	cdr3_nt	cdr3_aa
TRBV6-5	-	-	TRBJ2-7	TGTGCCAGCGGCGGGACCACCGCGGAGGAGCAGTACTTC	CASGGTTAEEQYF
TRBV15	TRBD1	-	TRBJ2-1	TGTGCCACCAGCAGGGGGGACAGGGGGACTCCTGATGAGCAGTTCTTC	CATSRGDRGTPDEQFF
TRBV5-6	-	-	TRBJ1-2	TGTGCCAGCACCCTACAGTTAGTGAAGGTCTATGGCTACACCTTC	CASTLQLVKVYGYTF
TRBV7-9	TRBD1	-	TRBJ2-7	TGTGCCAGCAGCTCCTACAGGGGTGGATTCTACGAGCAGTACTTC	CASSSYRGGFYEQYF
TRBV7-9	-	-	TRBJ2-2	TGTGCCAGCAGCTCGGGACCGCGCGGGGAGCTGTTTTTT	CASSSGPRGELFF
TRBV2	-	-	TRBJ1-6	TGTGCCAGCAGTAAACAGAGCTCCTATAATTCACCCCTCCACTTT	CASSKQSSYNSPLHF
TRBV7-9	-	-	TRBJ2-2	TGTGCCAGCAGCTTAGCGCCTCAGGGCACCGGGGAGCTGTTTTTT	CASSLAPQGTGELFF
TRBV4-2	-	-	TRBJ2-2	TGTGCCAGCAGCCAAGAGGGGTTTCTAGGGAACACCGGGGAGCTGTTTTTT	CASSQEGFLGNTGELFF
TRBV21-1	-	-	TRBJ1-2	TGTGCCAGCAGCAAAGGGGAGGTCAGGGGCGAATATGGCTACACCTTC	CASSKGEVRGEYGYTF
TRBV5-1	TRBD1	-	TRBJ2-6	TGCGCCAGCAGCCTAGCAGGGACAGGGGATTACTCTGGGGCCAACGTCCTGACTTTC	CASSLAGTGDYSGANVLTF
TRBV27	-	-	TRBJ2-7	TGTGCCAGCCCCAGGGCTCCTTTCGAGCAGTACTTC	CASPRAPFEQYF
TRBV12-2	-	-	TRBJ1-1	TGTGCAAGTCGCTTAGCCAGGTGTGACACTGAAGCTTTCTTT	CASRLARCDTEAFF
TRBV19	TRBD1	-	TRBJ1-4	TGTGCCAGTAGTGCCCGGGACAGGGGAAATGAAAAACTGTTTTTT	CASSARDRGNEKLFF
TRBV11-1	TRBD1	-	TRBJ1-1	TGTGCCAGCAGCTTAGAAGTGGGGACAGGGGGAGCTTTCTTT	CASSLEVGTGGAFF
TRBV6-6	-	-	TRBJ2-3	TGTGCCAGCAGTTACAATCGGGTCACAGATACGCAGTATTTT	CASSYNRVTDTQYF
TRBV3-1/TRBV3-2	-	once	TRBJ2-5	TGTGCCAGCAGCCAGGCTGATTTTGCCCAGTACTTC	CASSQADFAQYF
TRBV9	-	once	TRBJ2-1	TGTGCCAGCAGCGTAGGTGGGGGCGGCTCCTACAATGAGCAGTTCTTC	CASSVGGGGSYNEQFF
TRBV29-1	TRBD1	-	TRBJ1-6	TGCAGCGTTGGTGGACAGGGGACCTCTTCACCCCTCCACTTT	CSVGGQGTSSPLHF
TRBV12-3/TRBV12-4	-	-	TRBJ2-1	TGTGCCAGCAGTTTAATTCGGCGTCAGTTCTTC	CASSLIRRQFF
TRBV29-1	TRBD2	-	TRBJ2-7	TGCAGCGTCGCGGGACTAGCGCCAACCTACGAGCAGTACTTC	CSVAGLAPTYEQYF
TRBV28	-	-	TRBJ1-1	TGTGCCAGCAGGGTCCGCGGGGCGATCACTGAAGCTTTCTTT	CASRVRGAITEAFF
TRBV19	-	-	TRBJ2-1	TGTGCCAGTAGTACAGGGTCCCTCCTGAATGAGCAGTTCTTC	CASSTGSLLNEQFF
TRBV4-1	-	-	TRBJ1-3	TGCGCCAGCAGCACTCGGACACCGAATGGAAACACCATATATTTT	CASSTRTPNGNTIYF
TRBV11-2	-	-	TRBJ1-2	TGTGCCAGCAGCCCTAACATCATTCATGGTGGCTACACCTTC	CASSPNIIHGGYTF
TRBV2	TRBD2	-	TRBJ2-2	TGTGCCAGCAGTGTAACACTAGCGACGAACACCGGGGAGCTGTTTTTT	CASSVTLATNTGELFF
TRBV3-1/TRBV3-2	-	-	TRBJ1-2	TGTGCCAGCAGAAATACTATGGGTGGGGCGGGCTACACCTTC	CASRNTMGGAGYTF
TRBV27	-	-	TRBJ2-7	TGTGCCAGCAGTTTGGGGTCAGCATACGAGCAGTACTTC	CASSLGSAYEQYF
TRBV11-2	TRBD2	-	TRBJ2-1	TGTGCCAGCAGCTTAATTAGCGGGAGGGCCGGCTACAATGAGCAGTTCTTC	CASSLISGRAGYNEQFF
TRBV15	-	-	TRBJ1-5	TGTGCCACCAGCAGAGATAGGCAGGGTGGGGATCAGCCCCAGCATTTT	CATSRDRQGGDQPQHF
TRBV7-2	-	-	TRBJ2-7	TGTGCCAGCAGCCTACAGGGTCTCCTCTACGAGCAGTACTTC	CASSLQGLLYEQYF
TRBV21-1	-	-	TRBJ1-3	TGTGCCAGCAATTGTTGGGGGGTCTCTGGAAACACCATATATTTT	CASNCWGVSGNTIYF
TRBV7-9	TRBD2	-	TRBJ2-1	TGTGCCAGCAGCTCCCGACTAGCGGGGGGCACCCGTAAGCAGTTCTTC	CASSSRLAGGTRKQFF
TRBV2	TRBD1	-	TRBJ2-5	TGTGCCAGCACCCAGGACAGGAACCAAGAGACCCAGTACTTC	CASTQDRNQETQYF
TRBV15	-	-	TRBJ1-4	TGTGCCACCAGCAGAGATAACCTCCAAAAACTGTTTTTT	CATSRDNLQKLFF
TRBV28	-	-	TRBJ1-1	TGTGCCAGCAGGCAACGGGGGATCGTGGACACTGAAGCTTTCTTT	CASRQRGIVDTEAFF
TRBV4-1	-	once	TRBJ2-2	TGCGCCAGCAGCCAGTGGGCTCAGGACACCGGGGAGCTGTTTTTT	CASSQWAQDTGELFF
TRBV5-1	TRBD1	-	TRBJ1-1	TGCGCCAGCAGTCCGACAGGGGACACTGAAGCTTTCTTT	CASSPTGDTEAFF
TRBV2	-	-	TRBJ1-2	TGTGCCAGCAGTGAGGTTGGCTACACCTTC	CASSEVGYTF
TRBV19	-	-	TRBJ2-2	TGTGCCAGTAGTTACCGTCGGTTCACCGGGGAGCTGTTTTTT	CASSYRRFTGELFF
TRBV5-8	TRBD1	-	TRBJ1-2	TGTGCCAGCAGCTTGGGACAGGGGTTTGGCTACACCTTC	CASSLGQGFGYTF
TRBV3-1/TRBV3-2	-	few	TRBJ2-1	TGTGCCAGCACCCCGGGTACTCTGTACAATGAGCAGTTCTTC	CASTPGTLYNEQFF
TRBV19	TRBD2	-	TRBJ2-1	TGTGCCAGTAGTCCTCGCCGGGGAGCGGGACGGATAGACAATGAGCAGTTCTTC	CASSPRRGAGRIDNEQFF
TRBV2	TRBD2	few	TRBJ2-1	TGTGCCAGCAGTGAACAACTAGCGGGGTACAATGAGCAGTTCTTC	CASSEQLAGYNEQFF
TRBV18	-	-	TRBJ1-5	TGTGCCAGCTCACCGGGCGGGACGGCTATCGGAAAGCCCCAGCATTTT	CASSPGGTAIGKPQHF
TRBV18	-	-	TRBJ2-5	TGTGCCAGCTCAGAGAGAGAGACCCAGTACTTC	CASSERETQYF
TRBV18	-	-	TRBJ1-1	TGTGCCAGCTCACCAGGGGCAGAAGTTAACACTGAAGCTTTCTTT	CASSPGAEVNTEAFF
TRBV20-1	-	-	TRBJ1-2	TGCAGTGCTCCATTGGTCTATGGCTACACCTTC	CSAPLVYGYTF
TRBV28	TRBD1	-	TRBJ2-7	TGTGCCAGCAGTTTTGTCCGGGACAGGGCATCCTACGAGCAGTACTTC	CASSFVRDRASYEQYF
TRBV6-5	-	-	TRBJ2-7	TGTGCCAGCACCACCGATCACGGCTACGAGCAGTACTTC	CASTTDHGYEQYF
TRBV28	-	-	TRBJ1-6	TGTGCCAGCGGGTCGGACAATAATTCACCCCTCCACTTT	CASGSDNNSPLHF
TRBV7-9	-	-	TRBJ1-2	TGTGCCAGCAGCTTAGCCGAGGGCAGGGAGAGCGGCTACACCTTC	CASSLAEGRESGYTF
TRBV10-1	TRBD1	once	TRBJ1-1	TGCGCCAGCAGGGACAGGGCGAGCACTGAAGCTTTCTTT	CASRDRASTEAFF
TRBV11-2	-	-	TRBJ2-2	TGTGCCAGCTCAGATCGGGCCGGGACCGGGGAGCTGTTTTTT	CASSDRAGTGELFF
TRBV6-5	-	-	TRBJ1-6	TGTGCCAGCAGCCCGTCACAGCCCTCGAGGGCACCCCTCCACTTT	CASSPSQPSRAPLHF
TRBV18	TRBD1	-	TRBJ1-2	TGTGCCAGCTCTACAGGGGGCCCCCTCTATGGCTACACCTTC	CASSTGGPLYGYTF
TRBV10-3	-	-	TRBJ2-3	TGTGCCATCAGTGAGGGACAAGCGGGAGATACGCAGTATTTT	CAISEGQAGDTQYF
TRBV5-1	TRBD1	-	TRBJ2-5	TGCGCCAGCAGCAGGGGACAGCTACAAGAGACCCAGTACTTC	CASSRGQLQETQYF